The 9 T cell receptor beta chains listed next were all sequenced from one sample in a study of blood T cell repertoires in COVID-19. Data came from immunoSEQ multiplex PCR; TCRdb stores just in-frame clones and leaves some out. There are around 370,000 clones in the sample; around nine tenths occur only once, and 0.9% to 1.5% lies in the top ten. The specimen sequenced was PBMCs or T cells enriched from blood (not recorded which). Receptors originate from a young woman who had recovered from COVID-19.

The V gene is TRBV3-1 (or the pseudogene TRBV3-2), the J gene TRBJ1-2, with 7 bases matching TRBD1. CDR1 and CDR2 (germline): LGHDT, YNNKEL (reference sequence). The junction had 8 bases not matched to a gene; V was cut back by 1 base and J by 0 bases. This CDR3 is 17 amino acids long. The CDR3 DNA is TGTGCCAGCAGCCAAGTCCCAGGGGGGCGTTCTAACTATGGCTACACCTTC. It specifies CASSQVPGGRSNYGYTF.

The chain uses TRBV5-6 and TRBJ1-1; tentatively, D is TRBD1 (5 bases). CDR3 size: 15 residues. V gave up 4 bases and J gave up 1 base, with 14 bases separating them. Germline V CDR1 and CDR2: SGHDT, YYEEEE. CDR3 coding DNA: TGTGCCAGCAGCCCTAAACGACAGTGGAACACTGAAGCTTTCTTT. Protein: CASSPKRQWNTEAFF.

The CDR3 protein is CASTLNTGELFF. CDR3 nucleotides: TGTGCCAGCACCCTGAACACCGGGGAGCTGTTTTTT. This sequence joins TRBV25-1 and TRBJ2-2; D is uncertain. This CDR3 is 12 amino acids long. With 7 bases removed from V and 1 base from J, the gap between germline ends came to 4 bases. CDR1 and CDR2 from the germline V gene are MGHDK and SYGVNS.

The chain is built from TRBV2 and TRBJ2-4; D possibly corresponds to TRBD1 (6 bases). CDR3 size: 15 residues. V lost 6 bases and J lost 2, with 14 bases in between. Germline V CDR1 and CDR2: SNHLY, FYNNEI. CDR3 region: CASRGAGESKNIQYF. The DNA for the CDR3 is TGTGCCAGCAGAGGGGCAGGGGAGTCCAAAAACATTCAGTACTTC.

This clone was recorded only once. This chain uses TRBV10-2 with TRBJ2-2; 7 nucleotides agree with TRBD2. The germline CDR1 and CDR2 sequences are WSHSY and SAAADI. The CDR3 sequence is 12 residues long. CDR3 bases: TGCGCTAGCGATCCGGGGGGCGGGGAGCTGTTTTTT. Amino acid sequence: CASDPGGGELFF.

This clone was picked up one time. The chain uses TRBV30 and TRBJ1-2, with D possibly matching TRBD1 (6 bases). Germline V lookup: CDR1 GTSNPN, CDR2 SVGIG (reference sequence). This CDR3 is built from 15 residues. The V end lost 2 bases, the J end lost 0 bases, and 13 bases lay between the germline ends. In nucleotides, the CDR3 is TGTGCCTGGAGTACCGGACAGCGAGCTAACTATGGCTACACCTTC. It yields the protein CAWSTGQRANYGYTF.

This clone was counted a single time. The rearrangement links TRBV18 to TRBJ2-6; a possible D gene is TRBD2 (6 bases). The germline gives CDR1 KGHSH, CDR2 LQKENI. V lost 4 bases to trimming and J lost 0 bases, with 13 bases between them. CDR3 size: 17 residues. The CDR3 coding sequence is TGTGCCAGCTCACTACGGGGACTGTTCTCTGGGGCCAACGTCCTGACTTTC. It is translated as CASSLRGLFSGANVLTF.

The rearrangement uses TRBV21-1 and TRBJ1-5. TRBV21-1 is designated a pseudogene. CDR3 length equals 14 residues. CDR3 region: CASSSSRGVLQKHF. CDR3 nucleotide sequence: TGTGCCAGCAGCTCATCGCGGGGGGTTTTGCAAAAGCATTTT.

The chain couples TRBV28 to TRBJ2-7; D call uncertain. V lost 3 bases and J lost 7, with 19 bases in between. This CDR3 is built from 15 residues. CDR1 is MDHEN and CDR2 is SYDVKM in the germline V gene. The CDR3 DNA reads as TGTGCCAGCAGTTTGGGCCAGGTTGTGGGTGGAGAGCAGTACTTC. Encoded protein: CASSLGQVVGGEQYF.